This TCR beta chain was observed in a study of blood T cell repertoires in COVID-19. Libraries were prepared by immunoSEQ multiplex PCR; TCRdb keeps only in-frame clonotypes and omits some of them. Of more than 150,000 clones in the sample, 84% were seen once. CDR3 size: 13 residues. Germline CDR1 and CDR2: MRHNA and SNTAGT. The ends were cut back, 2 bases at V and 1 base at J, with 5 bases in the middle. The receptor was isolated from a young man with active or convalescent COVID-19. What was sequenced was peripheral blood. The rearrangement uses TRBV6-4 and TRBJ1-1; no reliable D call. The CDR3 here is CASSDARNTEAFF. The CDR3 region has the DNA TGTGCCAGCAGTGACGCGAGGAACACTGAAGCTTTCTTT.